The 27 T cell receptor beta chains listed next were all sequenced from one sample in a study of T cell repertoires in cytomegalovirus infection. No antigen has been identified for these receptors. TCRdb called the reads again in MiXCR, with one record for every CDR3 protein. The sample lists 900,000 to 950,000 distinct CDR3 sequences, approximately 31% occurring once. The sample here was cultured CD8+ T cells from PBMCs, taken from culture after CMV antigen stimulation. The receptors shown here come from a human donor in good health (CMV status not recorded). Some clones in this sample may be carry-over from other donors' samples.

This clonotype was observed at least ten times. The V and J genes are TRBV7-8 and TRBJ2-1; 12 bases are a match to TRBD2. Germline lookup yields CDR1 SGHVS and CDR2 FQNEAQ. V shed 4 bases and J 7 bases; nucleotides not matched to a gene: 8. This CDR3 spans 16 amino acids. CDR3 loop: CASSSSRTSGDNEQFF. CDR3 sequence (DNA): TGTGCCAGCAGCTCATCCCGGACTAGCGGGGATAATGAGCAGTTCTTC. Complete variable domain (other parts from reference TRBV7-8 and TRBJ2-1): GAGVSQSPRYKVAKRGQDVALRCDPISGHVSLFWYQQALGQGPEFLTYFQNEAQLDKSGLPSDRFFAERPEGSVSTLKIQRTQQEDSAVYLCASSSSRTSGDNEQFFGPGTRLTVL.

The chain combines TRBV5-1 with TRBJ2-5, with TRBD2 matching over 11 bases. Germline trimming cut 5 bases from V and 5 bases from J; bases unmatched to any gene: 8. This CDR3 is 15 amino acids long. CDR1 SGHRS and CDR2 YFSETQ come from the germline V gene. CDR3: CASRFSGGAFETQYF. CDR3 nucleotides: TGCGCCAGCAGATTTAGCGGGGGGGCATTCGAGACCCAGTACTTC.

This clonotype was counted at least ten times. V is TRBV7-8 and J is TRBJ2-4; D might be TRBD2 (6 bases). Trimming took 6 bases from V and 9 from J, leaving 21 bases between them. Germline lookup yields CDR1 SGHVS and CDR2 FQNEAQ. The CDR3 sequence is 15 residues long. CDR3 DNA sequence: TGTGCCAGCAGTCCCGAAGACGGGAGTGGGGCCATTCAGTACTTC. Its protein product is CASSPEDGSGAIQYF.

This clonotype has a handful of counts. The chain couples TRBV5-6 to TRBJ1-1; 7 nucleotides agree with TRBD1. The CDR3 totals 15 residues. Germline assignment: CDR1 SGHDT and CDR2 YYEEEE. Trimming removed 3 bases from V and 7 bases from J; junction bases left unmatched: 12. CDR3 loop: CASSSEGTVKIEAFF. The CDR3 DNA reads TGTGCCAGCAGCTCCGAGGGGACAGTAAAGATTGAAGCTTTCTTT.

The chain couples TRBV2 to TRBJ1-6, with TRBD1 matching 10 bases. The germline gives CDR1 SNHLY, CDR2 FYNNEI. V lost 5 bases and J lost 9; bases outside the gene matches: 4. The CDR3 is 14 residues long. The CDR3 is CASSHGQGGSPLHF. The CDR3, as DNA: TGTGCCAGCAGTCACGGACAGGGGGGTTCACCCCTCCACTTT.

This clonotype was seen a few times. The chain couples TRBV19 to TRBJ2-1; possibly TRBD2 for D (7 bases). V shed 7 bases and J shed 3 bases, with 16 bases lying between them. The germline gives CDR1 LNHDA, CDR2 SQIVND (reference sequence). The CDR3 runs 15 residues. The CDR3 loop is CASTLGGPSYNEQFF. Written as DNA, the CDR3 is TGTGCCAGTACCCTGGGGGGGCCGAGCTACAATGAGCAGTTCTTC.

The chain is built from TRBV27 and TRBJ2-3; 11 bases are a match to TRBD1. This CDR3 is built from 18 residues. V lost 0 bases and J lost 1; bases outside the gene matches: 6. Germline assignment: CDR1 MNHEY and CDR2 SMNVEV (reference sequence). CDR3 nucleotides: TGTGCCAGCAGTTTATCGATGGGGACAGGGGGACGCACAGATACGCAGTATTTT. It is translated as CASSLSMGTGGRTDTQYF.

Here the CDR3 DNA reads TGTGCCAGCAGCGTAGATAAGTGGGACAGCACAGATACGCAGTATTTT. It translates to CASSVDKWDSTDTQYF. V usage is TRBV9 and J usage is TRBJ2-3; D assignment may be TRBD1 or TRBD2 (5 bases each). Germline lookup yields CDR1 SGDLS and CDR2 YYNGEE. The V end lost 0 bases, the J end lost 0 bases, and 11 bases lay between the germline ends. CDR3 length: 16 amino acids.

This rearrangement joins TRBV12-3 or TRBV12-4 to TRBJ2-3; D may match TRBD1 or TRBD2 (6 bases each). Trimming cost V 5 bases and J 3 bases, with 15 bases left between them. The CDR3 has 15 residues. DNA for the CDR3: TGTGCCAGCAGTGTTACTAGGGGGAGGACAGATACGCAGTATTTT. This gives the protein CASSVTRGRTDTQYF.

The gene calls are TRBV29-1 and TRBJ1-6; D unresolved. Germline CDR1 reads SQVTM; CDR2 reads ANQGSEA. The CDR3 sequence is 14 residues long. The DNA of the CDR3 is TGCCCTCCGGGGAACAGCCCCTATAATTCACCCCTCCACTTT. It specifies CPPGNSPYNSPLHF. Filled out from reference TRBV29-1 and TRBJ1-6, the complete variable domain reads SAVISQKPSRDICQRGTSLTIQCQVDSQVTMMFWYRQQPGQSLTLIATANQGSEATYESGFVIDKFPISRPNLTFSTLTVSNMSPEDSSIYLCPPGNSPYNSPLHFGNGTRLTVT.

V usage is TRBV5-4 and J usage is TRBJ2-7; 9 bases are shared with TRBD1. The CDR3 extends over 15 amino acids. Germline CDR1 reads SGHNT; CDR2 reads YYREEE (reference sequence). V was clipped by 0 bases and J by 2 bases; unmatched bases: 3. This CDR3 reads CASSLATGGPYEQYF. The CDR3 DNA follows: TGTGCCAGCAGCTTGGCGACAGGGGGGCCCTACGAGCAGTACTTC.

Comments on this clonotype: The junction departs from the called germline gene at one end, perhaps through a read error. The chain has TRBV12-3 or TRBV12-4 and TRBJ2-1; the D gene is possibly TRBD2 (6 bases). The CDR3 covers 11 residues. CDR3 in DNA: TGTGCCAGCAGTTCAGGACCCAAGCGGGCCTTC. The encoded protein is CASSSGPKRAF.

This clonotype was detected a few times. The chain joins TRBV27 to TRBJ2-7; 8 nucleotides line up with TRBD1. Germline trimming cut 4 bases from V and 5 bases from J; bases unmatched to any gene: 10. CDR3 length: 15 residues. Looked up from germline, CDR1 is MNHEY and CDR2 is SMNVEV (reference sequence). The CDR3 coding sequence is TGTGCCAGCAGTTGGAATACAGGGGGAAGCGACGAGCAGTACTTC. Protein: CASSWNTGGSDEQYF.

The chain employs TRBV4-1 and TRBJ2-7; possibly TRBD1 for D (7 bases). The CDR3 covers 17 residues. Germline CDR1 is MGHRA and CDR2 is YSYEKL. V was trimmed by 1 base and J by 2 bases, leaving 18 bases between them. CDR3 region: CASSQADGGTAAYEQYF. Written as DNA, the CDR3 is TGCGCCAGCAGCCAAGCGGACGGCGGGACAGCCGCCTACGAGCAGTACTTC.

This rearrangement joins TRBV10-1 to TRBJ2-2; tentative D call: TRBD2 (7 bases). The CDR3 runs to 16 residues. Looked up from germline, CDR1 is WNHNN and CDR2 is SYGVQD (reference sequence). Trimming cost V 0 bases and J 7 bases, with 15 bases left between them. CDR3 bases: TGCGCCAGCAGTGAGTCGGGGGGGGGCTTCGGCGGGGAGCTGTTTTTT. Protein product: CASSESGGGFGGELFF.

The V call is TRBV6-6, the J call TRBJ2-7; 8 nucleotides agree with TRBD1. Losses at the gene ends were 6 bases for V and 0 bases for J; bases not matched to a gene: 13. Germline V CDR1 and CDR2: MNHNY, SVGAGI (reference sequence). CDR3 length: 17 amino acids. The CDR3 reads CASRQGQGLLGSYEQYV. Written as DNA, the CDR3 is TGTGCCAGCAGACAAGGACAGGGTCTCTTGGGCTCCTACGAGCAGTACGTC.

This clonotype was counted many times. The chain has TRBV7-6 and TRBJ2-3; 10 bases agree with TRBD2. V dropped 5 bases and J dropped 5; count of bases not matched to a gene: 7. This CDR3 has 15 residues. From germline, CDR1 is SGHVS and CDR2 FNYEAQ. Here the CDR3 reads CASSPLAGEGDTQYF. The CDR3 DNA follows: TGTGCCAGCAGCCCTCTAGCGGGGGAGGGAGATACGCAGTATTTT.

This chain connects TRBV19 to TRBJ1-4; D remains ambiguous. The germline gives CDR1 LNHDA, CDR2 SQIVND (reference sequence). This CDR3 region has 12 residues. The V and J ends lost 3 bases and 8 bases respectively, with 7 bases between them. This CDR3 reads CASSMEGEKLFF. Written as DNA, the CDR3 is TGTGCCAGTAGTATGGAGGGAGAAAAACTGTTTTTT.

The chain couples TRBV6-9 to TRBJ2-3, with D unresolved. Germline CDR1 MNHGY, CDR2 SVAAGI. The length of the CDR3 is 14 residues. The V end lost 7 bases, the J end lost 2 bases, and 13 bases lay between the germline ends. The CDR3 DNA reads TGTGCCAGCATGGGGTCAGCCATCACAGATACGCAGTATTTT. Its protein product is CASMGSAITDTQYF.

By share, this clonotype counts as medium-sized. This rearrangement joins TRBV7-8 to TRBJ2-3, with D hard to call. V was trimmed by 1 base and J by 3 bases, leaving 11 bases between them. This CDR3 has 15 amino acids. Germline CDR1 reads SGHVS; CDR2 reads FQNEAQ. CDR3 amino acids: CASSLVGSRTDTQYF. Here the CDR3 DNA reads TGTGCCAGCAGCTTAGTCGGGTCAAGGACAGATACGCAGTATTTT.

The chain is built from TRBV27 and TRBJ1-2; a possible D gene is TRBD1 (5 bases). The germline V gene has CDR1 MNHEY and CDR2 SMNVEV (reference sequence). CDR3 size: 15 residues. Between the trimmed V and J ends, which lost 7 bases and 0 bases, there was a span of 15 bases. Here the CDR3 reads CASKEGPSANYGYTF. CDR3 coding DNA: TGTGCCAGCAAAGAGGGGCCCTCAGCTAACTATGGCTACACCTTC.

The chain uses TRBV12-3 or TRBV12-4 and TRBJ1-2; 7 bases are shared with TRBD1. V shed 2 bases and J 8 bases; nucleotides not matched to a gene: 11. This CDR3 contains 15 residues. CDR3 nucleotides: TGTGCCAGCAGTTTAAGTGCAGGGGGACCGAGCGGCTACACCTTC. Translating gives CASSLSAGGPSGYTF.

This clonotype was counted only a few times. The chain couples TRBV7-9 to TRBJ2-4, with D perhaps assigned TRBD1 or TRBD2 (6 bases each). The CDR3 length is 13 residues. V was cut by 7 bases and J by 4 bases, with 11 bases left in between. Per the germline V gene, CDR1 is SEHNR and CDR2 is FQNEAQ (reference sequence). CDR3 residues: CASKGGSKNIQYF. The CDR3 coding sequence is TGTGCCAGCAAAGGGGGGTCGAAAAACATTCAGTACTTC. Using reference TRBV7-9 and TRBJ2-4 for the parts outside the CDR3, the full variable domain is DTGVSQNPRHKITKRGQNVTFRCDPISEHNRLYWYRQTLGQGPEFLTYFQNEAQLEKSRLLSDRFSAERPKGSFSTLEIQRTEQGDSAMYLCASKGGSKNIQYFGAGTRLSVL.

The chain couples TRBV11-2 to TRBJ2-7; TRBD1 matches at 8 bases. Looked up from germline, CDR1 is SGHAT and CDR2 is FQNNGV. The trim removed 6 bases at V and 4 bases at J, leaving 8 bases unmatched. CDR3 length equals 14 residues. The CDR3 bases are TGTGCCAGCAGTCCCAGGGGGCGTTGGTACGAGCAGTACGTC. Its translation is CASSPRGRWYEQYV.

V is TRBV6-2 or TRBV6-3 and J is TRBJ1-2; no reliable D call. CDR1 is MNHEY, CDR2 SVGEGT, per germline. The V and J ends lost 2 bases and 6 bases respectively, with 10 bases between them. The CDR3 length is 13 residues. CDR3 DNA: TGTGCCAGCAGTTACAGGGATGTCGATGGCTACACCTTC. Amino acids: CASSYRDVDGYTF.

This clonotype occurred a few times. The chain is built from TRBV4-1 and TRBJ2-1; tentative D call: TRBD2 (6 bases). Germline V gene data show CDR1 as MGHRA and CDR2 as YSYEKL. Trimming shortened V by 4 bases and J by 7 bases, and 17 bases separated the two germline ends. CDR3 length: 15 residues. CDR3 sequence (DNA): TGCGCCAGCAGCCCCGTTTCTGGGGCGGGGAATGAGCAGTTCTTC. It is translated as CASSPVSGAGNEQFF.

This clonotype was detected a few times. This sequence joins TRBV7-6 and TRBJ2-3; TRBD2 is a possible D gene (5 bases). This CDR3 has 13 residues. V was shortened by 1 base and J by 6 bases, with 8 bases between the two germline ends. Germline loops: CDR1 SGHVS, CDR2 FNYEAQ. The CDR3 spells CASSLGGHDTQYF. CDR3 coding DNA: TGTGCCAGCAGCTTAGGCGGGCATGATACGCAGTATTTT.